Listed below are T cell receptor beta chains from one sample, sequenced in a study of blood T cell repertoires in COVID-19. Libraries were prepared by immunoSEQ multiplex PCR; TCRdb keeps only in-frame clonotypes and omits some of them. The sample lists just over 650,000 clones, approximately 90% occurring once. The sequenced sample consisted of peripheral blood. These TCRs come from a young woman with acute or convalescent COVID-19. Each CDR3 is given with its conserved first and last residue. The D gene is left open where the match is weak. Expanded clones get a size class; other rows say once, few or many, or leave the size out.

cdr3_length	v_call	clone_size	d_call	j_call	cdr3_aa
14	TRBV28	.	.	TRBJ2-1	CASSRLPPGNEQFF
15	TRBV5-1	.	.	TRBJ1-3	CASSLGSGVGNTIYF
13	TRBV19	.	TRBD1	TRBJ1-1	CASSYPTGAEAFF
14	TRBV4-1	once	.	TRBJ1-2	CASSPGSLRYGYTF
15	TRBV9	once	TRBD1	TRBJ2-2	CASRAGTGYGGELFF
16	TRBV4-2	.	TRBD1	TRBJ2-7	CASSQDTGTGSYEQYF
13	TRBV12-3/TRBV12-4	.	.	TRBJ2-1	CASSLRGADEQFF
15	TRBV18	.	.	TRBJ1-4	CASSQMARQNEKLFF
15	TRBV7-9	.	TRBD1	TRBJ1-1	CASSLARQGNTEAFF
13	TRBV6-5	once	.	TRBJ1-2	CASSYGAGNGYTF
16	TRBV27	few	TRBD1	TRBJ1-6	CASSARDRSYNSPLHF
12	TRBV21-1	.	.	TRBJ2-2	CASRRGTGELFF
12	TRBV19	.	.	TRBJ1-4	CASGGLDRKLFF
19	TRBV7-8	once	TRBD2	TRBJ2-2	CASSSTILERGPNTGELFF
16	TRBV21-1	.	.	TRBJ2-1	CASSKRGGGILNEQFF
12	TRBV24-1	.	.	TRBJ2-1	CATSDFINEQFF
17	TRBV19	once	TRBD2	TRBJ2-3	CASSMGHSGGGPDTQYF
12	TRBV19	.	TRBD2	TRBJ2-3	CASSRTGGTQYF
17	TRBV25-1	few	TRBD1	TRBJ1-3	CASLILWDRTKVDTIYF
13	TRBV5-1	.	.	TRBJ1-2	CASSLPRAGGYTF
16	TRBV11-2	.	TRBD1	TRBJ2-3	CASSPWTGIRTDTQYF
17	TRBV10-2	medium-sized	TRBD1	TRBJ2-7	CASSQRDSLLNDYEQYF
18	TRBV6-2/TRBV6-3	.	TRBD2	TRBJ2-6	CASSTTGGPVSGANVLTF
14	TRBV27	.	.	TRBJ2-7	CASSFQDSSYEQYF
16	TRBV9	.	TRBD1	TRBJ2-7	CASSGERGQGIYEQYF
15	TRBV6-6	.	.	TRBJ1-5	CASSYFSGGNQPQHF
14	TRBV19	.	TRBD1	TRBJ1-2	CASSGQGAVGGYTF
14	TRBV6-4	.	.	TRBJ2-7	CASSDRVLSYEQYF
14	TRBV7-2	.	.	TRBJ2-1	CASSLLPSVNEQFF
15	TRBV5-6	once	.	TRBJ1-6	CASSYYTRSNSPLHF
16	TRBV5-1	.	.	TRBJ1-6	CASSPGGDSYNSPLHF
16	TRBV7-9	.	TRBD1	TRBJ1-3	CASSFGQGTAGNTIYF
14	TRBV6-5	once	.	TRBJ1-1	CASSEMGGYTEAFF
15	TRBV30	.	TRBD1	TRBJ1-1	CAWATGVVGNTEAFF
16	TRBV14	.	.	TRBJ1-1	CASSQDPEIRGTEAFF
18	TRBV4-2	.	TRBD2	TRBJ2-2	CASSHAPSGGPNTGELFF
15	TRBV7-2	.	TRBD1	TRBJ2-7	CASSSAGQGIPEQYF
15	TRBV5-6	.	.	TRBJ1-2	CASSSDLTGFVGYTF
14	TRBV19	.	.	TRBJ1-2	CASSIDSARNGYTF
11	TRBV5-4	.	TRBD1	TRBJ2-3	CASSEGGAQYF
16	TRBV3-1/TRBV3-2	.	TRBD2	TRBJ2-2	CASSVRTSGNTGELFF
15	TRBV4-2	.	.	TRBJ2-2	CASSQMTGSTGELFF